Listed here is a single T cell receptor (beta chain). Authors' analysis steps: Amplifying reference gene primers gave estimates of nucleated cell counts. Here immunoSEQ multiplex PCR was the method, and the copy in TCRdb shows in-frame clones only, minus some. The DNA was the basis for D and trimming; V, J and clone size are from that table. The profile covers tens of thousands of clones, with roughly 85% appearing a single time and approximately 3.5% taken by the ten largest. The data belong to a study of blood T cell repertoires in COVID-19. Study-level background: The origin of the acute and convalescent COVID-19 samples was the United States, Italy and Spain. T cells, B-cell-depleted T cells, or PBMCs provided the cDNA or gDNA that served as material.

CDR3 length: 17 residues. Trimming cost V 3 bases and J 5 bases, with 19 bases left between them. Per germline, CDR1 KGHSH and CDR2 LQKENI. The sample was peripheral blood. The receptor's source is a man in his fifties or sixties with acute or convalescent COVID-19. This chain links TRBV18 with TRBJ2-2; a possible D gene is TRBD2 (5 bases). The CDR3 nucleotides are TGTGCCAGCTCACCGGGTTTTTCTCGGGATCCAACCGGGGAGCTGTTTTTT. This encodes CASSPGFSRDPTGELFF.